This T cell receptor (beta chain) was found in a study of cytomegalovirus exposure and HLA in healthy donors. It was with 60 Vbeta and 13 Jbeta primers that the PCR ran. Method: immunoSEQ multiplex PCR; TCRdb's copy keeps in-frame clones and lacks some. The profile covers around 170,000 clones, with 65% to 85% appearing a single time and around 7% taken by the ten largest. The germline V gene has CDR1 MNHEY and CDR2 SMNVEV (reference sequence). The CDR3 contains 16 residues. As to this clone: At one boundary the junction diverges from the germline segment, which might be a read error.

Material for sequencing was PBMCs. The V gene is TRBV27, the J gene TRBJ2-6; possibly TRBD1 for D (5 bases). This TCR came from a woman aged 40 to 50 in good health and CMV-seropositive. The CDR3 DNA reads TGTGCCAGCAGTTTATCGACGGCTTCTGGGGCCAACGGCCTGACTTTC. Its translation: CASSLSTASGANGLTF.